These T cell receptor beta chains were read from a single sample in a study of shared clonotypes between healthy human individuals. This table comes from immunoSEQ multiplex PCR, and its TCRdb copy is limited to in-frame clones, with some not included. The repertoire has 2 million to 2.5 million clones, approximately 94% of them found once; the top ten carry approximately 1.7%. Sequences were obtained from naive CD8+ T cells from PBMCs. The receptors shown here come from a man aged 18 to 29 in good health. Some clones in this sample may be carry-over from other donors' samples. CDR3s include the opening cysteine and the closing phenylalanine or tryptophan. The order of the fields is V gene, J gene, D gene, clone size, CDR3 protein, CDR3 DNA. A D gene is named only where the DNA matches it firmly. A row's size may be missing; if present it is once, few, many or a size class.

V: TRBV27; J: TRBJ2-7; D: TRBD2; size: NA; CDR3: CASSFEGLATYEQYF; DNA: TGTGCCAGCAGTTTCGAAGGACTAGCGACCTACGAGCAGTACTTC
V: TRBV19; J: TRBJ1-5; D: TRBD1; size: NA; CDR3: CATTRTGVLYSNQPQHF; DNA: TGTGCCACTACCCGGACAGGCGTCCTTTATAGCAATCAGCCCCAGCATTTT
V: TRBV28; J: TRBJ2-1; D: NA; size: NA; CDR3: CASSLAVRWGSYNEQFF; DNA: TGTGCCAGCAGTTTAGCGGTACGGTGGGGCTCCTACAATGAGCAGTTCTTC
V: TRBV4-3; J: TRBJ2-3; D: NA; size: NA; CDR3: CASSQEGDTDTQYF; DNA: TGCGCCAGCAGCCAAGAAGGGGACACAGATACGCAGTATTTT
V: TRBV7-7; J: TRBJ2-5; D: NA; size: NA; CDR3: CASSPQEQETQYF; DNA: TGTGCCAGCAGCCCCCAGGAGCAAGAGACCCAGTACTTC
V: TRBV6-5; J: TRBJ2-7; D: TRBD1; size: NA; CDR3: CASSYGSGTGEEQYF; DNA: TGTGCCAGCAGTTACGGTTCGGGGACAGGGGAAGAGCAGTACTTC
V: TRBV9; J: TRBJ2-3; D: NA; size: NA; CDR3: CASRDRSTDTQYF; DNA: TGTGCCAGCAGAGACAGGAGCACAGATACGCAGTATTTT
V: TRBV9; J: TRBJ1-2; D: NA; size: NA; CDR3: CASSSPGGLRAGYTF; DNA: TGTGCCAGCAGCTCCCCGGGGGGATTGAGAGCTGGCTACACCTTC
V: TRBV5-6; J: TRBJ2-7; D: NA; size: NA; CDR3: CASSAGGRDEQYF; DNA: TGTGCCAGCAGCGCCGGGGGTAGGGACGAGCAGTACTTC
V: TRBV11-2; J: TRBJ2-5; D: TRBD2; size: NA; CDR3: CASSLEGGETQYF; DNA: TGTGCCAGCAGCTTAGAGGGGGGGGAGACCCAGTACTTC
V: TRBV5-8; J: TRBJ2-1; D: TRBD2; size: NA; CDR3: CASSLRLAEQFF; DNA: TGTGCCAGCAGCTTGCGACTAGCGGAGCAGTTCTTC
V: TRBV4-1; J: TRBJ1-2; D: TRBD1; size: once; CDR3: CASSQEVSQGNGYTF; DNA: TGCGCCAGCAGCCAAGAAGTATCACAGGGGAATGGCTACACCTTC